The rows below give T cell receptor beta chains drawn from one sample of a study of cytomegalovirus exposure and HLA in healthy donors. Here immunoSEQ multiplex PCR was the method, and the copy in TCRdb shows in-frame clones only, minus some. The table lists 200,000 to 250,000 clones, more than 75% of them singletons, with roughly 2.5% in the top ten. Sequencing used PBMCs. These receptors originate from a woman in her thirties or forties in good health and CMV-seronegative. Both conserved end residues are part of each CDR3. Fields, in order: clone size, D gene, J gene, V gene, CDR3 DNA, CDR3 protein. The D gene is left open where the match is weak. Expanded clones are given a class, and other clones once, few, many or no size at all.

once | TRBD1 | TRBJ1-2 | TRBV5-6 | TGTGCCAGCAGCGGACAGGGGGCAGGTGGCTACACCTTC | CASSGQGAGGYTF
once | NA | TRBJ1-2 | TRBV2 | TGTGCCAGCAGCAGGGGTAACTATGGCTACACCTTC | CASSRGNYGYTF
NA | NA | TRBJ2-1 | TRBV5-1 | TGCGCCAGCAGCTTGGTTGCGTTCTACAATGAGCAGTTCTTC | CASSLVAFYNEQFF
NA | TRBD2 | TRBJ2-1 | TRBV7-9 | TGTGCCAGTCCTCCCGGCGGGAGAGTTGGGTCCTACAATGAGCAGTTCTTC | CASPPGGRVGSYNEQFF
NA | NA | TRBJ2-7 | TRBV6-1 | TGTGCCAGCATCAACAGGGTTGGGAGCTACGAGCAGTACTTC | CASINRVGSYEQYF
NA | TRBD2 | TRBJ2-3 | TRBV30 | TGTGCCTGGGAGCGGGATATCACAGATACGCAGTATTTT | CAWERDITDTQYF
NA | TRBD2 | TRBJ2-1 | TRBV30 | TGTGCCTGGAGTCACGGGAGGCGAGGGGTCTTC | CAWSHGRRGVF
NA | TRBD1 | TRBJ1-4 | TRBV27 | TGTGCCAGCACCGGGACAGGCAGAGAAAAACTGTTTTTT | CASTGTGREKLFF
NA | NA | TRBJ2-1 | TRBV5-1 | TGCGCCAGCAGCTTGGGGGACAACGGTCAGCAGTTCTTC | CASSLGDNGQQFF
NA | NA | TRBJ1-3 | TRBV30 | TGTGCCTGGAGCGACATGACAGCTTTCTCTGGAAACACCATATATTTT | CAWSDMTAFSGNTIYF
NA | NA | TRBJ1-1 | TRBV21-1 | TGTGCCAGCACCCTTAGACAGGGGGCTACCTGCGGCACTGAAGCTTTCTTT | CASTLRQGATCGTEAFF
NA | NA | TRBJ1-1 | TRBV30 | TGTGCCTGGTGGTCGGGGAACACTGAAGCTTTCTTT | CAWWSGNTEAFF
once | TRBD2 | TRBJ2-3 | TRBV4-1 | TGCGCCAGCAGCCGAGGAGGGCTAGCGGGAACTAGCACAGATACGCAGTATTTT | CASSRGGLAGTSTDTQYF
few | TRBD1 | TRBJ2-3 | TRBV2 | TGTGCCAGCAGTGGGACAGGTCTTTATGACACAGATACGCAGTATTTT | CASSGTGLYDTDTQYF
NA | TRBD1 | TRBJ2-7 | TRBV27 | TGTGCCAGCAGTTTGGGGACAGCCTACGAGCAGTACTTC | CASSLGTAYEQYF
NA | NA | TRBJ1-3 | TRBV19 | TGTGCCAGTAGTATAGGCAGCAGGGCAGGCGGAAACACCATATATTTT | CASSIGSRAGGNTIYF
NA | NA | TRBJ2-5 | TRBV28 | TGTGCCAGCAGTTTTTTCGGGTTACAAGAGACCCAGTACTTC | CASSFFGLQETQYF
NA | TRBD1 | TRBJ2-2 | TRBV5-4 | TGTGCCAGCAGTACCGGGACAGGGGGCATCGCCGGGGAGCTGTTTTTT | CASSTGTGGIAGELFF